Listed here is a single TCR beta chain. The CDR3 runs to 13 residues. Trimming took off 2 bases at V and 6 bases at J, with 11 bases between the two ends. This record comes from a study of blood T cell repertoires in COVID-19. Looking at the study overall: The cDNA or gDNA used as material had been derived from T cells, B-cell-depleted T cells, or PBMCs.

Profiling relied on immunoSEQ multiplex PCR, and the TCRdb table lists in-frame clones only, not all of them. The table records about 240,000 clones, around 90% of them present only once. The sequence was collected from a man aged 55 to 70 who had recovered from COVID-19. V is TRBV12-3 or TRBV12-4 and J is TRBJ2-7; D gene unclear. Specimen: peripheral blood. The CDR3, as DNA: TGTGCCAGCAGTTTATTTGAGGTAGGCGAGCAGTACTTC. Translation gives CASSLFEVGEQYF.